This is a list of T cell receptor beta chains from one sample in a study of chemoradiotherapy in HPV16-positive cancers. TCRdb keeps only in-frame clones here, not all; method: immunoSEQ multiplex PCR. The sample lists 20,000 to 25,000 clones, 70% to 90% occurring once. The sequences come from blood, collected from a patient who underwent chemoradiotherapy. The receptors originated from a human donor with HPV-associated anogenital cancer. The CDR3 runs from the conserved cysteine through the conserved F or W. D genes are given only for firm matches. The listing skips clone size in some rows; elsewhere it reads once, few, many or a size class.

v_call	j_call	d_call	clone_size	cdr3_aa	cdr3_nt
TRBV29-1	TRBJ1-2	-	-	CSALPAGGGYTF	TGCAGCGCCTTGCCTGCTGGTGGTGGCTACACCTTC
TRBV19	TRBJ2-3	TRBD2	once	CASKTPSGGKALGTDTQYF	TGTGCCAGTAAGACCCCTAGCGGGGGAAAAGCCCTTGGCACAGATACGCAGTATTTT
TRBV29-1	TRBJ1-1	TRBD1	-	CSPRGQGYRMYTEAFF	TGCAGCCCCAGGGGGCAGGGCTATAGAATGTACACTGAAGCTTTCTTT
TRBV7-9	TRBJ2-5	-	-	CASSPTREVLETQYF	TGTGCCAGCAGCCCCACCAGGGAGGTACTAGAGACCCAGTACTTC
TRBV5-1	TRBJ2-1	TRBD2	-	CASSGSTSVRSEQFF	TGCGCCAGCAGCGGGTCCACTAGCGTTAGGAGCGAGCAGTTCTTC
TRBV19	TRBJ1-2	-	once	CASSKGLGVPANYGYTF	TGTGCCAGTAGTAAGGGGCTCGGGGTCCCCGCTAACTATGGCTACACCTTC
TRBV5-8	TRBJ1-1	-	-	CASSLEQNTEAFF	TGTGCCAGCAGCTTAGAACAGAACACTGAAGCTTTCTTT
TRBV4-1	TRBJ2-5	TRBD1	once	CASMGTGVETQYF	TGCGCCAGCATGGGGACAGGGGTAGAGACCCAGTACTTC
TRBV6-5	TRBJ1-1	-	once	CASSPQGTAEAFF	TGTGCCAGCAGTCCACAGGGTACGGCTGAAGCTTTCTTT
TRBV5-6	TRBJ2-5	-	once	CASSLGLWAMGPKETQYF	TGTGCCAGCAGCTTGGGACTGTGGGCAATGGGCCCCAAAGAGACCCAGTACTTC
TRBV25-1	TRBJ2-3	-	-	CASSEPSGTWQYF	TGTGCCAGCAGTGAACCCTCCGGGACATGGCAGTATTTT
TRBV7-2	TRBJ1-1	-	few	CASSVPGRNTEAFF	TGTGCCAGCAGCGTCCCCGGGAGGAACACTGAAGCTTTCTTT
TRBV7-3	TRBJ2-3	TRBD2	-	CASSYTSGETDTQYF	TGTGCCAGCAGTTATACTAGCGGGGAAACAGATACGCAGTATTTT
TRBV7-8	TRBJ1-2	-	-	CASSPVIVARGNYGYTF	TGTGCCAGCAGCCCCGTGATCGTCGCTCGTGGTAACTATGGCTACACCTTC
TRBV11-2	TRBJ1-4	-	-	CASSLGLRVNEKLFF	TGTGCCAGCAGCCTCGGATTGAGGGTTAATGAAAAACTGTTTTTT
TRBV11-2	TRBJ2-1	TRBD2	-	CASSFPSGGAGHEQFF	TGTGCCAGCAGCTTCCCGAGCGGGGGGGCCGGTCATGAGCAGTTCTTC
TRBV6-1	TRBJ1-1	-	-	CASSPGTSMNTEAFF	TGTGCCAGCAGTCCCGGGACAAGCATGAACACTGAAGCTTTCTTT
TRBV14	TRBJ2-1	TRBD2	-	CASSLLISGGAREQFF	TGTGCCAGCAGCCTCCTAATTAGCGGGGGGGCCAGGGAGCAGTTCTTC
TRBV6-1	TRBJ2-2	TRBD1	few	CASSVQAGTGGSGELFF	TGTGCCAGCAGTGTTCAAGCTGGGACAGGGGGTTCCGGGGAGCTGTTTTTT
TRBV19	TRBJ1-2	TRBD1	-	CASSISPGTVYGYTF	TGTGCCAGTAGTATCAGTCCCGGGACAGTCTATGGCTACACCTTC
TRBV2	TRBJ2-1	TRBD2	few	CASNPTSGGTVEQFF	TGTGCCAGCAACCCTACTAGCGGGGGGACCGTTGAGCAGTTCTTC
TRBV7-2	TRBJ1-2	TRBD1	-	CASSLGGGRTKNYGYTF	TGTGCCAGCAGCTTAGGAGGGGGCCGAACGAAGAACTATGGCTACACCTTC